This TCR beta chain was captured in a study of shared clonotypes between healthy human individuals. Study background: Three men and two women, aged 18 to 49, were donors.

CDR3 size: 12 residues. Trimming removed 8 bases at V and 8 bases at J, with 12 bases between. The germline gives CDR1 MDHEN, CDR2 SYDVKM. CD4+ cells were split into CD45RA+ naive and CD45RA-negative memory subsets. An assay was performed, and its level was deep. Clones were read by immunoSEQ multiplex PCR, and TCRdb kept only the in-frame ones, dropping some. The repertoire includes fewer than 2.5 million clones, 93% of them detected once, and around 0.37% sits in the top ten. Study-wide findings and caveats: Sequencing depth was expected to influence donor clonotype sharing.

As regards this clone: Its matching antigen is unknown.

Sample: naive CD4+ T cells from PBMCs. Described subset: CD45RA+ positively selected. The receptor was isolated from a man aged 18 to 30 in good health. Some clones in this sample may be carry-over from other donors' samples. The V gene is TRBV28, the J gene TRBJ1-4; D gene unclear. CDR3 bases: TGTGCCAGCCGGGCAGGAAGAGAAAAACTGTTTTTT. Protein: CASRAGREKLFF.